The 3 T cell receptor beta chains presented below share a single source sample, sequenced in a study of OX40 agonist ivuxolimab in advanced cancers. Assay: immunoSEQ multiplex PCR; the TCRdb copy retains only in-frame clones and omits some. The table includes 35,000 to 40,000 clones, around four fifths detected once. The sample was CD4+ or CD8+ T cells sorted from blood, taken in a trial of the OX40 agonist ivuxolimab. The origin of the receptors is an adult with an advanced solid tumor such as melanoma, head and neck, liver or kidney cancer.

This clone was seen a few times. The chain employs TRBV28 and TRBJ2-7; 7 bases map to TRBD1. Germline CDR1 MDHEN, CDR2 SYDVKM. With 7 bases clipped from V and 6 bases from J, the junction kept 18 bases outside the gene matches. This CDR3 region has 16 residues. In DNA form, the CDR3 reads TGTGCCAGCACCCTCCTGTCGGGACAGCCGTTTATCGAGCAGTACTTC. Translated, it gives CASTLLSGQPFIEQYF.

This CDR3 is CASRPSVSYNEQFF. The CDR3 DNA reads as TGTGCCAGCAGGCCATCGGTATCCTACAATGAGCAGTTCTTC. The chain employs TRBV27 and TRBJ2-1; D remains ambiguous. CDR3 length: 14 residues. Germline CDR1 is MNHEY and CDR2 is SMNVEV (reference sequence). Trimming removed 6 bases at V and 1 base at J, with 10 bases between.

This clone showed up just once. The V call is TRBV4-1, the J call TRBJ2-1; TRBD2 might be the D (6 bases). Trimming took off 3 bases at V and 7 bases at J, with 19 bases between the two ends. The CDR3 runs to 16 residues. CDR1 and CDR2 from the germline V gene are MGHRA and YSYEKL. CDR3 coding DNA: TGCGCCAGCAGCCAGCCGGGACTCGGACCGAGTAATGAGCAGTTCTTC. It translates to CASSQPGLGPSNEQFF.